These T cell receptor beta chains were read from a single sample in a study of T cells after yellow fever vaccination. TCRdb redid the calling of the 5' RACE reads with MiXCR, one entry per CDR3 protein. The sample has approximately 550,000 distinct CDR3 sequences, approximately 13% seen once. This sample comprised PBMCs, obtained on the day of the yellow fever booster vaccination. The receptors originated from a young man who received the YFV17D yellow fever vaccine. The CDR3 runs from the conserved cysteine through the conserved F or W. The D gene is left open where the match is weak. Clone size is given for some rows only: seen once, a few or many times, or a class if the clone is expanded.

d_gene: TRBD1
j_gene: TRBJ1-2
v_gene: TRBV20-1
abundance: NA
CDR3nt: TGCAGTGCTAGGCTAGCCAGGGGGAGGACCTTC
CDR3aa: CSARLARGRTF

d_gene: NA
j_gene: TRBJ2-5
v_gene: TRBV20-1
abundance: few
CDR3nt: TGCAGTGCTCCCCTTGGCCTTAACAAAGAGACCCAGTACTTC
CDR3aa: CSAPLGLNKETQYF

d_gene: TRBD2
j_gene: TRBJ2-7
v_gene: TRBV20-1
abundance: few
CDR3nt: TGCAGTGCGAGGTTAGCGGGAGGGCCTCACCAGTACTTC
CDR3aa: CSARLAGGPHQYF

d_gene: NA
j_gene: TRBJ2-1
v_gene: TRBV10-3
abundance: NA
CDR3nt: TGTGCCATCAGGGAGGGGGGAGAGAATGAGCAGTTCTTC
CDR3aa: CAIREGGENEQFF

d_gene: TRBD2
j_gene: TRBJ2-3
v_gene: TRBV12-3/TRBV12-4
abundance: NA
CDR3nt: TGTGCCAGCAGGAAAATAGCGGGAGAGCTTACAGATACGCAGTATTTT
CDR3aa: CASRKIAGELTDTQYF

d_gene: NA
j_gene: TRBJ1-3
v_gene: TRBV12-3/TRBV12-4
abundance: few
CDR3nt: TGTGCCAGCAGTCTTTTCTTAATGGGGAGTACTGGAAACACCATATATTTT
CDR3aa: CASSLFLMGSTGNTIYF

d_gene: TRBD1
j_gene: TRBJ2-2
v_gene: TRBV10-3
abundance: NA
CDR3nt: TGTGCCATCAGTGAGTGGATTACGGGGACAGGGGACGACACCGGGGAGCTGTTTTTT
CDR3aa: CAISEWITGTGDDTGELFF

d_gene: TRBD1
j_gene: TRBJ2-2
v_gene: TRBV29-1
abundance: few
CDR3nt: TGCAGCGTTGAGGGGACAGGGGATTTCGCGAACACCGGGGAGCTGTTTTTT
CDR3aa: CSVEGTGDFANTGELFF

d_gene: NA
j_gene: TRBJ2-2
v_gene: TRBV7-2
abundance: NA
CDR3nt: TGTGCCAGCAGCTTAGTCCCGGAGCGGGCGAGCACCGGGGAGCTGTTTTTT
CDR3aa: CASSLVPERASTGELFF

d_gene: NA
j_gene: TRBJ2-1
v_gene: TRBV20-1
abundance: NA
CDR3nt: TGCAGTGCTACAAGACTAGGGGGGCTGGACAATGAGCAGTTCTTC
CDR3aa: CSATRLGGLDNEQFF

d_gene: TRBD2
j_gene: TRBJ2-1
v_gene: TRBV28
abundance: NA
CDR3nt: TGTGCCAGCAGGGAGGGGACTAGCGTACAGTTCTTC
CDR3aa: CASREGTSVQFF

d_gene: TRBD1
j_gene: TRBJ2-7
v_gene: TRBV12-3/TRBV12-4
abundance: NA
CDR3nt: TGTGCCAGCAGTTTTGGGGGCCCGACAGGGAAGCAGTACTTC
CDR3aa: CASSFGGPTGKQYF

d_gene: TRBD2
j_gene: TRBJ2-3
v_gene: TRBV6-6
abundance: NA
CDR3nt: TGTGCCAGCACCCCCTCGGGGGGAGATACGCAGTATTTT
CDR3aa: CASTPSGGDTQYF

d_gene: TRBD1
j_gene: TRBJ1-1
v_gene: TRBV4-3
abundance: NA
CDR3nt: TGCGCCAGCAGCCCAGGGGGCATACAAGCTTTCTTT
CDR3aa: CASSPGGIQAFF

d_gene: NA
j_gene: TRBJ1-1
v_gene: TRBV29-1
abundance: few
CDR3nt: TGCAGCGTTGAAAGTCGGCAGTCGAACACTGAAGCTTTCTTT
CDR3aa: CSVESRQSNTEAFF

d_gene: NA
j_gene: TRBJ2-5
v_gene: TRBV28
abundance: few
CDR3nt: TGTGCCAGCAGTGGTCTCGGAGAGACCCAGTACTTC
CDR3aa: CASSGLGETQYF

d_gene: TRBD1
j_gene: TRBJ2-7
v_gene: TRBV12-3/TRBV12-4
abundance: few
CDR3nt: TGTGCCAGCGGACAGGGGAAGTCCTACGAGCAGTACTTC
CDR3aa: CASGQGKSYEQYF

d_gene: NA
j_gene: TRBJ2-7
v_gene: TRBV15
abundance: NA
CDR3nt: TGTGCCACCAGCAGAGATGGTGGGCCACCCTACGAGCAGTACTTC
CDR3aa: CATSRDGGPPYEQYF

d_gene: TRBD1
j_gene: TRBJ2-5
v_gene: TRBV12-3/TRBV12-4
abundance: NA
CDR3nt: TGTGCCAGCAGCCGCGGACAGGGCCTTCAAGAGACCCAGTACTTC
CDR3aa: CASSRGQGLQETQYF

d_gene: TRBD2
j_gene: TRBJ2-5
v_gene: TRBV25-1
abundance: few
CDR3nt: TGTGCCACCCAGACTAGCGGGGAGACCCAGTACTTC
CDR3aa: CATQTSGETQYF

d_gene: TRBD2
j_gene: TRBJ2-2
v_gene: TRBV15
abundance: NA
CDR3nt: TGTGCCACCAGCAGAGATCTTAAGGCTAGCGGGAGTACCGGGGAGCTGTTTTTT
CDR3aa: CATSRDLKASGSTGELFF

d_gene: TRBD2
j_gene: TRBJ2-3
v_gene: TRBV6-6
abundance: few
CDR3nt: TGTGCCAGCGCCCGGGGGGGGGCAGATACGCAGTATTTT
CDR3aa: CASARGGADTQYF

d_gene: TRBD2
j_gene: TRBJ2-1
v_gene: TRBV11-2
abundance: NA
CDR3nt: TGTGCCAGCAGCCCCCAAGGCGGACTAGCGGGATTAGTCCCCTACAATGAGCAGTTCTTC
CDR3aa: CASSPQGGLAGLVPYNEQFF

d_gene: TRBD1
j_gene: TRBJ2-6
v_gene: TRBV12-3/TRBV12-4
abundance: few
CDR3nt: TGTGCCAGCAGAGCGAGACAGGGGGTTTCTTCTGGGGCCAACGTCCTGACTTTC
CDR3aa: CASRARQGVSSGANVLTF

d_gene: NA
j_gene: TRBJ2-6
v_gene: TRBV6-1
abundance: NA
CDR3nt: TGTGCCAGCAGTACGACACTCGGGGCCAACGTCCTGACTTTC
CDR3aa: CASSTTLGANVLTF

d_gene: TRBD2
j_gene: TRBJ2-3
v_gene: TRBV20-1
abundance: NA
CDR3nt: TGCAGTGCTAGAGATCGGACTAGCGGGCACACAGATACGCAGTATTTT
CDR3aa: CSARDRTSGHTDTQYF

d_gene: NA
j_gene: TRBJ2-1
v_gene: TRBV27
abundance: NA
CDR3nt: TGTGCCAGCAGTTTATCGTCGGGAGAGTTAAATGAGCAGTTCTTC
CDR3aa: CASSLSSGELNEQFF